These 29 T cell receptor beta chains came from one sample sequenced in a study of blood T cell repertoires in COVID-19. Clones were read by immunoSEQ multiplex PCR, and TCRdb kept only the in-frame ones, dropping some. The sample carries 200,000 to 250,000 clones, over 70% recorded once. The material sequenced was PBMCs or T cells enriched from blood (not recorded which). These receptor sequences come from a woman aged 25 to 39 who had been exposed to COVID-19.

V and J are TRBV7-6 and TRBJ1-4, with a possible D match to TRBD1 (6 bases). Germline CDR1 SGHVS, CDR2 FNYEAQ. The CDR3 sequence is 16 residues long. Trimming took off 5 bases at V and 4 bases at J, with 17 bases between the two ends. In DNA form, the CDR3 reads TGTGCCAGCAGCCACTCACAGGGATCCAATAATGAAAAACTGTTTTTT. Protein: CASSHSQGSNNEKLFF.

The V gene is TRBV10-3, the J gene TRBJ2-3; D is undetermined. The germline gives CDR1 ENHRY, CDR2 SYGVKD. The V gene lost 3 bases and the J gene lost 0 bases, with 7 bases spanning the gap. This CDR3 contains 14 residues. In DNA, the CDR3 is TGTGCCATCAGTGAATGGCCGAGCACAGATACGCAGTATTTT. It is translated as CAISEWPSTDTQYF.

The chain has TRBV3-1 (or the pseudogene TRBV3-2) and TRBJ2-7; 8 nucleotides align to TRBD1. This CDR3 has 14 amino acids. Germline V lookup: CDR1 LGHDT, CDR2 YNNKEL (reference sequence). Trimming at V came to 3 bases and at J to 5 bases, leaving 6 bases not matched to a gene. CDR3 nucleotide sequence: TGTGCCAGCAGCCATAATACAGGGGGTAACGAGCAGTACTTC. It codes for CASSHNTGGNEQYF.

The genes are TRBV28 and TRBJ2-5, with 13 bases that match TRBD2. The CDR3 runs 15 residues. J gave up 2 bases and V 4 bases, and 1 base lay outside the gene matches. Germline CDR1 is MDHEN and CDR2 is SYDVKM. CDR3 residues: CASSWTSGSQETQYF. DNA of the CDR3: TGTGCCAGCAGTTGGACTAGCGGGAGTCAAGAGACCCAGTACTTC.

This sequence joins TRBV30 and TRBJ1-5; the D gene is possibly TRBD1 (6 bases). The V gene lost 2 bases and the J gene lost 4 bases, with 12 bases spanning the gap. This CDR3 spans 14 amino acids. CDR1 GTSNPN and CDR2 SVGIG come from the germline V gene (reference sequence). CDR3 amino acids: CAWSNRGFNQPQHF. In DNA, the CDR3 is TGTGCCTGGAGTAATAGGGGGTTTAATCAGCCCCAGCATTTT.

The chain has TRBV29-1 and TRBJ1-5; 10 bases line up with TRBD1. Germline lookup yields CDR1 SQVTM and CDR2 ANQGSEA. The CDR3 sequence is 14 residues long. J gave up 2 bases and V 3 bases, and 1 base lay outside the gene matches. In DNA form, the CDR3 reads TGCAGCGTTGAGACAGGGGGCGGCAATCAGCCCCAGCATTTT. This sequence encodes CSVETGGGNQPQHF.

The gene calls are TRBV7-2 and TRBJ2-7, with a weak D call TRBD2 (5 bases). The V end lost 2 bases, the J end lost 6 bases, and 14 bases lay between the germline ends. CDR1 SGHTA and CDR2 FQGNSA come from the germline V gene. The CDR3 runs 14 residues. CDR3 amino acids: CASSLLAAAGEQYF. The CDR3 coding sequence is TGTGCCAGCAGCTTATTGGCAGCGGCTGGCGAGCAGTACTTC.

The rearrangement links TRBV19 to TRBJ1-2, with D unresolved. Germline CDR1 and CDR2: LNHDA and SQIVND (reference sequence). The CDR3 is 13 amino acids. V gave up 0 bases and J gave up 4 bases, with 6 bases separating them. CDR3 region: CASSIDDTYGYTF. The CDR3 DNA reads TGTGCCAGTAGTATAGACGACACCTATGGCTACACCTTC.

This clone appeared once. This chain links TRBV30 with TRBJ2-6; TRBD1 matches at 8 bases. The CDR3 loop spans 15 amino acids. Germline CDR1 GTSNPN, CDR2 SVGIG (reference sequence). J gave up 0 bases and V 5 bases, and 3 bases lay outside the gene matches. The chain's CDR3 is CAWGQGHSGANVLTF. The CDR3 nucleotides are TGTGCCTGGGGACAGGGCCACTCTGGGGCCAACGTCCTGACTTTC.

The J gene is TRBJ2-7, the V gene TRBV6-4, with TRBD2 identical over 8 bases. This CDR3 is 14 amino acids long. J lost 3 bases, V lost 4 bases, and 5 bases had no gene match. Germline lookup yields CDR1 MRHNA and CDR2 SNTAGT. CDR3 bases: TGTGCCAGCAGTGGTAAGCGGGGGAGCTACGAGCAGTACTTC. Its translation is CASSGKRGSYEQYF.

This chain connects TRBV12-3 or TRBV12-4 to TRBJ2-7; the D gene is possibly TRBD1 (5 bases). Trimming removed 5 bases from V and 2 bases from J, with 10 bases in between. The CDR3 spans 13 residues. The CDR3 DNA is TGTGCCAGCAGTCCGACAGAAACCTACGAGCAGTACTTC. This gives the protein CASSPTETYEQYF.

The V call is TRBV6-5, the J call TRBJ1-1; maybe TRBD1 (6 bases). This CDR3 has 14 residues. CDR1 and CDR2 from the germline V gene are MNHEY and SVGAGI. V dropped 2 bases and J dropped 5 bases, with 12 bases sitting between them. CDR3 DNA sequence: TGTGCCAGCAGTTACGTAGACAGGAGTACTGAAGCTTTCTTT. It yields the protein CASSYVDRSTEAFF.

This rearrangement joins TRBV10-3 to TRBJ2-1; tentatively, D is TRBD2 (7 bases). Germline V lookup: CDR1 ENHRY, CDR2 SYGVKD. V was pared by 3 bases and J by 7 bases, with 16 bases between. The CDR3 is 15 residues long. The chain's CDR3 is CAISDGPGGTNEQFF. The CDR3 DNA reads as TGTGCCATCAGTGATGGGCCCGGGGGGACAAATGAGCAGTTCTTC.

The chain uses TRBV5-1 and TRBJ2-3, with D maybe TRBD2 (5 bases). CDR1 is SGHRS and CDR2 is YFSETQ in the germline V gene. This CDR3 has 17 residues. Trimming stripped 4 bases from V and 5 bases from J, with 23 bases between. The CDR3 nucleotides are TGCGCCAGCAGCAGTTCTGTAATTCCGGAACTAGAAGATACGCAGTATTTT. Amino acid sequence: CASSSSVIPELEDTQYF.

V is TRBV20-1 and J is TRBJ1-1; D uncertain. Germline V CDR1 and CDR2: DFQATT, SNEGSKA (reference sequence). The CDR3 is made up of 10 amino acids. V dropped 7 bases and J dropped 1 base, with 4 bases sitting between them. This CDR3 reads CSGQNTEAFF. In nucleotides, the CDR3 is TGCAGTGGGCAGAACACTGAAGCTTTCTTT.

The CDR3 nucleotides are TGCGCCAGCAGCCCATCAGGGGGCGGCAATCAGCCCCAGCATTTT. Protein product: CASSPSGGGNQPQHF. The chain has TRBV4-1 and TRBJ1-5; the match to TRBD1 covers 8 bases. V shed 4 bases and J 2 bases; nucleotides not matched to a gene: 4. The length of the CDR3 is 15 residues. Germline V lookup: CDR1 MGHRA, CDR2 YSYEKL.

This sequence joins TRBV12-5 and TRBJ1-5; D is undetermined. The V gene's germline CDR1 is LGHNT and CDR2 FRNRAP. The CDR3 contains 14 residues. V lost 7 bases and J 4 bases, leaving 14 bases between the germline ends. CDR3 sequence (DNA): TGTGCTAGTGTTTTCCAAGGAGGAAATCAGCCCCAGCATTTT. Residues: CASVFQGGNQPQHF.

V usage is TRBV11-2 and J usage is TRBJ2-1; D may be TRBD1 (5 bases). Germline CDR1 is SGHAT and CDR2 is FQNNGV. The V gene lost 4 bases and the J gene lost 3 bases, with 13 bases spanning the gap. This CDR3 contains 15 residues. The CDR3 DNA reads TGTGCCAGCAGCTACCTAAGGGGATACTACAATGAGCAGTTCTTC. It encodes CASSYLRGYYNEQFF.

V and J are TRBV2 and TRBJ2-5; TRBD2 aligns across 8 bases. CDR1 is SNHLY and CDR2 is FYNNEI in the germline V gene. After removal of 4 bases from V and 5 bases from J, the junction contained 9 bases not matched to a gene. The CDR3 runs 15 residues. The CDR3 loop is CASSVYGRAWETQYF. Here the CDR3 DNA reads TGTGCCAGCAGTGTTTACGGGAGGGCCTGGGAGACCCAGTACTTC. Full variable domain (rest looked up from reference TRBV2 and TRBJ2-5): EPEVTQTPSHQVTQMGQEVILRCVPISNHLYFYWYRQILGQKVEFLVSFYNNEISEKSEIFDDQFSVERPDGSNFTLKIRSTKLEDSAMYFCASSVYGRAWETQYFGPGTRLLVL.

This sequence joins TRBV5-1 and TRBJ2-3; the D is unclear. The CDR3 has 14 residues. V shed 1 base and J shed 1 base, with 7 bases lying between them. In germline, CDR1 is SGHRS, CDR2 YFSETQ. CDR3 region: CASSLSLGTDTQYF. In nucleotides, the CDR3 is TGCGCCAGCAGCTTGTCCCTAGGCACAGATACGCAGTATTTT.

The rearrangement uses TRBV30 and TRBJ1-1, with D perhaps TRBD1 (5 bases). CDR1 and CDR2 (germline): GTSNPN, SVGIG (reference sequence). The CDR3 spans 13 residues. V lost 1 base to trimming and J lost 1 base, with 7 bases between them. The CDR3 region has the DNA TGTGCCTGGAGTGCGGACACGAACACTGAAGCTTTCTTT. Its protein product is CAWSADTNTEAFF.

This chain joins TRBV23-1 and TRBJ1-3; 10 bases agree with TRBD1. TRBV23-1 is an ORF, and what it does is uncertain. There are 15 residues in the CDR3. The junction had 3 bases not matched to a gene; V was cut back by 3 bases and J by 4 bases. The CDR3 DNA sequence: TGCGCCAGCAGTCATACGGGACAGGGGGGAAACACCATATATTTT. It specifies CASSHTGQGGNTIYF.

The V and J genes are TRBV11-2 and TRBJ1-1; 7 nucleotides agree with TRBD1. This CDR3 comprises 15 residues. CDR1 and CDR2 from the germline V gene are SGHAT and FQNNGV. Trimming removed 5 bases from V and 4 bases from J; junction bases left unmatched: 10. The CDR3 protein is CASSTRRQGPTEAFF. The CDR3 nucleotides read TGTGCCAGCAGCACCCGCAGACAGGGACCCACTGAAGCTTTCTTT.

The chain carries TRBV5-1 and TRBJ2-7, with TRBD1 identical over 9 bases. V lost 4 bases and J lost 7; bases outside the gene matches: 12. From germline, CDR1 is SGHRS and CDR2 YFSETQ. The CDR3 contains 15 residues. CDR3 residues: CASSMPGTGLREQYF. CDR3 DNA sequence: TGCGCCAGCAGCATGCCCGGGACAGGGCTGAGGGAGCAGTACTTC.

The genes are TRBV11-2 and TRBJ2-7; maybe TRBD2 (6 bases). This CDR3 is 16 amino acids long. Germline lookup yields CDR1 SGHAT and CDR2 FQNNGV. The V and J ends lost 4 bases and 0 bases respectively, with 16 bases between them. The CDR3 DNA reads TGTGCCAGCAGCTCATCGCCGGGACTCTCCTCCTACGAGCAGTACTTC. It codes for CASSSSPGLSSYEQYF.

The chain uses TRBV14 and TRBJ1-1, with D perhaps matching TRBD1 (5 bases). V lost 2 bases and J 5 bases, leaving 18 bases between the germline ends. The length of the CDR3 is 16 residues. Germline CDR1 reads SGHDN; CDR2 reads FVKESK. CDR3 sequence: CASSQIAGIGGTEAFF. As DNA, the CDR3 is TGTGCCAGCAGCCAAATAGCAGGGATCGGGGGGACTGAAGCTTTCTTT.

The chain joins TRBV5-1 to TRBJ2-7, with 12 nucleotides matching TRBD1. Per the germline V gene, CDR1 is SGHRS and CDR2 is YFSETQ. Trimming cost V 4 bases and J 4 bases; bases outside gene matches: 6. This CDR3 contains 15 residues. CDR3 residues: CASSPGQGARYEQYF. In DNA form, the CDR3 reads TGCGCCAGCAGCCCGGGACAGGGGGCGAGGTACGAGCAGTACTTC.

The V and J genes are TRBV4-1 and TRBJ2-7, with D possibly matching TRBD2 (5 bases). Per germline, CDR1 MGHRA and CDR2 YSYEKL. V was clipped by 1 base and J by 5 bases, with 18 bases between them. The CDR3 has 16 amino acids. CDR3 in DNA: TGCGCCAGCAGCCAAGGGGTCCCGCTAGCTAGGAACGAGCAGTACTTC. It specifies CASSQGVPLARNEQYF.

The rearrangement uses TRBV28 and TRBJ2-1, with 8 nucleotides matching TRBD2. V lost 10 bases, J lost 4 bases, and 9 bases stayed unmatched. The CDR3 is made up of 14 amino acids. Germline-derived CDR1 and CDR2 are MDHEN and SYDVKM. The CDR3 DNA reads TGTGCCACCAAGGCGGGAGGTTCGTACAATGAGCAGTTCTTC. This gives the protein CATKAGGSYNEQFF. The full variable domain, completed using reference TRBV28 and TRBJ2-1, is DVKVTQSSRYLVKRTGEKVFLECVQDMDHENMFWYRQDPGLGLRLIYFSYDVKMKEKGDIPEGYSVSREKKERFSLILESASTNQTSMYLCATKAGGSYNEQFFGPGTRLTVL.